A single sample is the source of the 19 T cell receptor beta chains below, sequenced in a study of CD8 T cells in ankylosing spondylitis listed by TCRdb under 2017. Receptor amplification or capture employed 5' RACE. Data came from an Illumina HiSeq 2500. The public reads were reprocessed in TCRdb via fastp at Q25 and MiXCR, keeping in-frame beta chains. Identical CDR3 proteins give one entry, which carries the most common genes and DNA. This sample has just over 300,000 distinct CDR3 sequences in its table, and about 20% of those were observed once. The ten largest clones add up to 3.5% of the sample. Sequencing was done on a sample of blood, either unsorted or a sorted T cell fraction (not recorded which). These receptors all stem from a female donor with ankylosing spondylitis or in good health (not recorded which).

This clonotype showed up just a few times. This chain connects TRBV24-1 to TRBJ2-5, with TRBD1 matching over 7 bases. This CDR3 region has 15 residues. V dropped 6 bases and J dropped 5; count of bases not matched to a gene: 11. Germline CDR1 reads KGHDR; CDR2 reads SFDVKD. For the CDR3, the DNA is TGTGCCACCAGTACTCCGACAGGGCCGGAGGAGACCCAGTACTTC. It yields the protein CATSTPTGPEETQYF.

This clonotype has more than one count but fewer than ten. The gene calls are TRBV28 and TRBJ2-7, with TRBD1 identical over 8 bases. Germline V gives CDR1 MDHEN, CDR2 SYDVKM. This CDR3 contains 13 residues. With V trimmed by 5 bases and J by 5 bases, 5 bases remained unmatched. The CDR3 DNA reads as TGTGCCAGCAGTGGACAGGGTGTCCACGAGCAGTACTTC. This encodes CASSGQGVHEQYF.

This clonotype has only a few counts. The V call is TRBV6-5, the J call TRBJ1-6, with TRBD1 as a possible D gene (5 bases). The CDR3 runs to 14 residues. Germline lookup yields CDR1 MNHEY and CDR2 SVGAGI. V was clipped by 2 bases and J by 4 bases, with 6 bases between them. The CDR3 sequence: CASSYGGYNSPLHF. CDR3 nucleotide sequence: TGTGCCAGCAGTTACGGGGGATATAATTCACCCCTCCACTTT.

The rearrangement uses TRBV20-1 and TRBJ2-5; D is ambiguous. V shed 0 bases and J shed 5 bases, with 16 bases lying between them. Germline lookup yields CDR1 DFQATT and CDR2 SNEGSKA (reference sequence). The CDR3 covers 15 residues. CDR3 amino acids: CSAREELKEMETQYF. The CDR3 DNA follows: TGCAGTGCTAGAGAAGAGTTAAAGGAGATGGAGACCCAGTACTTC.

This clonotype occurred a few times. V gene TRBV5-1 combines with J gene TRBJ2-1, with D perhaps TRBD2 (6 bases). V dropped 3 bases and J dropped 8 bases, with 15 bases sitting between them. Per the germline V gene, CDR1 is SGHRS and CDR2 is YFSETQ. This CDR3 region has 14 residues. The CDR3 DNA reads TGCGCCAGCAGCTATAGCGGAGCCCTCGATGAGCAGTTCTTC. Protein sequence: CASSYSGALDEQFF. The entire variable domain, with the rest obtained from reference TRBV5-1 and TRBJ2-1, is as follows: KAGVTQTPRYLIKTRGQQVTLSCSPISGHRSVSWYQQTPGQGLQFLFEYFSETQRNKGNFPGRFSGRQFSNSRSEMNVSTLELGDSALYLCASSYSGALDEQFFGPGTRLTVL.

This clonotype came up many times. The genes are TRBV10-3 and TRBJ2-1, with 8 bases matching TRBD1. J gave up 7 bases and V 11 bases, and 13 bases lay outside the gene matches. The CDR3 length is 14 residues. The germline V gene has CDR1 ENHRY and CDR2 SYGVKD. CDR3 DNA sequence: TGTGCCGCAACCGGGACAGGTCCTCGGAATGAGCAGTTCTTC. This sequence encodes CAATGTGPRNEQFF.

In its sample, this clonotype was seen a few times. V and J are TRBV20-1 and TRBJ2-7; the match to TRBD2 covers 8 bases. V shed 1 base and J 1 base; nucleotides not matched to a gene: 12. CDR3 length: 17 amino acids. The germline gives CDR1 DFQATT, CDR2 SNEGSKA (reference sequence). The CDR3 DNA follows: TGCAGTGCTAGAGTTCCAGGAGGGGTAGCGGGGTCCTACGAGCAGTACTTC. Its translation is CSARVPGGVAGSYEQYF.

The J gene is TRBJ2-7, the V gene TRBV7-6, with unresolved D. The CDR3 covers 15 residues. V lost 4 bases and J 2 bases, leaving 15 bases between the germline ends. Germline values: CDR1 SGHVS, CDR2 FNYEAQ. The CDR3 sequence is CASSSGPNEPYEQYF. CDR3 bases: TGTGCCAGCAGCTCTGGACCCAACGAACCCTACGAGCAGTACTTC.

The rearrangement joins TRBV3-1 to TRBJ2-7, with 7 bases lining up with TRBD1. This CDR3 contains 14 residues. The ends lost 4 bases at V and 7 bases at J; junction bases unmatched: 10. Per the germline V gene, CDR1 is LGHDT and CDR2 is YNNKEL (reference sequence). The CDR3 loop is CASSLPGQKEEQYF. The CDR3, as DNA: TGTGCCAGCAGCCTGCCGGGACAGAAAGAAGAGCAGTACTTC.

The table lists this clonotype with many counts. The V gene is TRBV20-1, the J gene TRBJ2-1; TRBD2 is a possible D gene (6 bases). The CDR3 is 18 residues long. Germline CDR1 and CDR2: DFQATT and SNEGSKA (reference sequence). V lost 0 bases to trimming and J lost 7 bases, with 25 bases between them. In nucleotides, the CDR3 is TGCAGTGCTAGAGATTTGTCGGCAACAAGCGGGCTCCGGAATGAGCAGTTCTTC. Encoded protein: CSARDLSATSGLRNEQFF.

This clonotype appeared a few times. V and J are TRBV15 and TRBJ2-1; TRBD2 matches 11 bases. The CDR3 contains 17 residues. Germline trimming cut 2 bases from V and 5 bases from J; bases unmatched to any gene: 8. Germline loops: CDR1 LNHNV, CDR2 YYDKDF (reference sequence). The CDR3 DNA reads TGTGCCACCAGCAGAAACCCGGGGACTAGCGGAGACAATGAGCAGTTCTTC. This translates into CATSRNPGTSGDNEQFF.

This clonotype came up a few times. The chain has TRBV20-1 and TRBJ1-1; D is perhaps TRBD1 (5 bases). The V gene lost 3 bases and the J gene lost 5 bases, with 16 bases spanning the gap. CDR1 DFQATT and CDR2 SNEGSKA come from the germline V gene (reference sequence). The CDR3 consists of 14 residues. The CDR3 nucleotides are TGCAGTGCTAGGGGGACCCACCGACGGACTGAAGCTTTCTTT. This gives the protein CSARGTHRRTEAFF.

Ten or more counts support this clonotype. The DNA of the CDR3 is TGCAGTGCTAGAGGGGTGGTTGAGCAGTTCTTC. Translated, it gives CSARGVVEQFF. The chain joins TRBV20-1 to TRBJ2-1; D is ambiguous. V lost 1 base and J 9 bases, leaving 7 bases between the germline ends. The CDR3 runs 11 residues. Germline V gene lookup returns CDR1 DFQATT and CDR2 SNEGSKA (reference sequence).

V usage is TRBV20-1 and J usage is TRBJ2-7, with no clear D. The CDR3 has 15 residues. Germline V gives CDR1 DFQATT, CDR2 SNEGSKA (reference sequence). Trimming cost V 1 base and J 5 bases, with 18 bases left between them. This chain's CDR3 is CSARGRSGSMNEQYF. The CDR3 coding sequence is TGCAGTGCTAGAGGTCGGTCCGGCAGTATGAACGAGCAGTACTTC.

This clonotype was recorded once. The J gene is TRBJ2-7, the V gene TRBV11-2; 7 positions agree with TRBD2. The CDR3 runs 15 residues. Trimming cost V 2 bases and J 4 bases; bases outside gene matches: 8. CDR1 and CDR2 from the germline V gene are SGHAT and FQNNGV. This CDR3 reads CASSLWEGRVYEQYF. CDR3 DNA: TGTGCCAGCAGCTTATGGGAGGGCCGGGTGTACGAGCAGTACTTC.

This clonotype was seen a handful of times. This chain connects TRBV28 to TRBJ2-5, with D possibly TRBD1 on 6 matching bases. CDR3 length equals 18 residues. The V end was cut by 4 bases, the J end by 4 bases, with 25 bases between. Germline loops: CDR1 MDHEN, CDR2 SYDVKM. CDR3 DNA: TGTGCCAGCAGTTCCCTCGAGACAGGAGGAAAACCGACAGAGACCCAGTACTTC. Translating it yields CASSSLETGGKPTETQYF.

The chain links TRBV28 to TRBJ2-3; tentative D call: TRBD1 (6 bases). Germline CDR1 reads MDHEN; CDR2 reads SYDVKM. Deletions cut 7 bases from V and 1 base from J, with 15 bases between. The CDR3 contains 15 residues. CDR3 sequence reads: CASTEGVVGTDTQYF. CDR3 nucleotide sequence: TGTGCCAGCACCGAGGGGGTGGTGGGCACAGATACGCAGTATTTT.

This clonotype appeared a few times. The chain couples TRBV20-1 to TRBJ1-5; weak D call: TRBD1 (6 bases). The CDR3 consists of 15 residues. Per germline, CDR1 DFQATT and CDR2 SNEGSKA (reference sequence). The V gene lost 1 base and the J gene lost 9 bases, with 19 bases spanning the gap. CDR3 nucleotides: TGCAGTGCTAGAGCCGGGACACCGGACCGGATGCCCCAGCATTTT. Encoded protein: CSARAGTPDRMPQHF.

This clonotype was counted many times. The chain is built from TRBV5-1 and TRBJ2-3, with 8 bases lining up with TRBD2. J was trimmed by 0 bases and V by 2 bases; bases with no gene match: 5. The germline V gene encodes CDR1 SGHRS and CDR2 YFSETQ. The CDR3 length is 16 residues. The CDR3 sequence is CASSLRTSTSTDTQYF. The CDR3 DNA is TGCGCCAGCAGCTTACGGACTAGCACGAGCACAGATACGCAGTATTTT.